This T cell receptor (beta chain) was identified during a study of cytomegalovirus exposure and HLA in healthy donors (dated 2017 in TCRdb). Concerning the study at large: According to an earlier analysis of 587 of the donors, some 180 million T cells yielded roughly 100 million unique TCR beta sequences and approximately 300 Gb of sequence data. The study was designed to test whether signatures of past pathogen exposure could be identified by cataloging public T cell receptors. An early release covering 550 to 700 HLA-typed donors comprised about 320 gigabases of sequencing data and 85 million or so unique TCR sequences. Donor age, sex, ethnicity and CMV serostatus were compiled alongside the repertoire data. Every discovery cohort repertoire had been produced on one sequencing platform. Among the roughly 400 genotyped donors, around 81% belonged to the genetic ancestry cluster associated with self-reported Caucasian donors. Along with the roughly 710-subject first cohort, a separate validation cohort of 120 different subjects was used. The number of donors typed differed by locus, with about 629-630 for A, B, C, DRB1 and DQB1, approximately 500 for DQA1, approximately 580 for DPA1, and approximately 470 for DPB1. Among about 400 genotyped donors of the cohort, an average of around 250,000 unique TCR beta nucleotide sequences was sequenced per donor, of which roughly 18% were non-productive. Class I and class II HLA loci were covered by the typing at four-digit resolution. The later analysis used no new phenotypic data to find candidate immune exposures, relying instead on TCR beta sequences and their occurrence across donors. The study profiled the T cell repertoires of some 610 subjects by immunosequencing and related them to cytomegalovirus serostatus. A few DR-DQ haplotypes were handled as single units for association and clustering because linkage in the cohort was strong. To predict cytomegalovirus infection status, the study brought together high-throughput TCR immunosequencing, statistical association of individual TCRs with disease status, and machine learning. An earlier analysis of around 580 of the donors used high-throughput TCR beta sequencing to judge whether each TCR beta V gene segment behaved as functional or pseudogenic. Genome-wide SNP genotypes for about 65% of the roughly 670 donors were used in a later genetic analysis, which treated that subset as a discovery cohort. A later analysis re-examined previously published TCR beta repertoires from more than 600 donors and added high-resolution HLA genotyping to investigate patterns of TCR occurrence.

The protocol used for the library was the immunoSEQ multiplex PCR assay. The multiplex PCR relied on a mix of 60 forward primers for TCR Vbeta segments and 13 reverse primers for TCR Jbeta segments. The CDR3 region of rearranged TCR beta genes was amplified from genomic DNA by a multiplex PCR assay. The Illumina HiSeq System was used to sequence the amplified TCR beta libraries as 87-base-pair reads. The original methods were these. In a later analysis, 77 million or so unique TCR beta chains were counted across the roughly 670 repertoires, and roughly 10 million of these chains were shared by at least two donors. A nearest-neighbor algorithm error-corrected the raw reads and collapsed the reads into unique sequences, merging closely related sequences to remove PCR and sequencing errors. Alignment of CDR3 sequences to IMGT reference sequences was used to assign V, D and J gene segments. For a sequence to be retained, a match of at least six nucleotides to both a V gene segment and a J gene segment was required. Rearrangements were classified as productive when the CDR3 lacked stop codons and remained in frame with V and J, and all other rearrangements were classified as non-productive. Following IMGT convention, CDR3 was defined as the stretch from the second conserved V-encoded cysteine up to the conserved J-encoded phenylalanine. The earlier analysis of about 590 of the donors excluded sequences that lacked an unambiguous match to a single V gene segment. In an earlier analysis of around 600 of the donors, V segments were called functional above 56.7% productive rearrangements and were called segregating when the between-donor standard deviation exceeded 5%. To diagnose cytomegalovirus status from the catalog of TCR beta chain sequences, a statistical classification framework was built. In a later analysis, V and J genes were assigned by comparing TCR nucleotide sequences against IMGT/GENE-DB human TR gene sequences. Using the TCRdist pipeline, a later analysis assigned CDR3 sequences along with most-parsimonious VDJ recombination scenarios. In a later analysis, each TCR beta chain was defined by its CDR3 amino acid sequence together with its V-gene family, and reads lacking a unique V-gene family were excluded. A later analysis removed over 500 highly shared, low-generation-probability nucleotide sequences to deal with suspected cross-contamination and a sequencing artifact. A later analysis calculated a clonal expansion index for each public chain from normalized within-repertoire ranks of inferred template counts. A later analysis computed generation probabilities with a VDJ recombination model fitted to out-of-frame rearrangements, and checked the results against IGoR. In a later analysis, hypergeometric tests were used to score TCR-TCR, TCR-HLA and TCR-CMV co-occurrence, with a repertoire-size bias correction applied to TCR pairs. To estimate false discovery rates, a later analysis permuted the HLA or CMV assignments 20 times. In a later analysis, co-occurring TCRs were grouped using DBSCAN, and TCRdist sequence similarity was added for clustering within HLA-allele-positive subsets. For co-occurrence clustering, repertoires with fewer than 30,000 or more than 120,000 public chains were excluded, along with a handful of repertoires with anomalous nucleotide sharing. TCRdb retrieved this table from immuneACCESS and kept in-frame rearrangements only. Not all clones are present; in checked studies, unresolved V genes account for under half, and no reason is known for the remainder. V and J calls and clone size are copied from that table; D and trimming were computed from the DNA. Present in this sample are 64,000 or so clones, less than 75% of which were seen just once. In total, the top ten clones hold less than 9% of the sample.

The cohort comprised some 700 healthy bone marrow donors. Cohort members were all nominally healthy when sampled, although unrecorded immune exposures were likely present. The donor tested CMV seropositive, placing the donor among the roughly 270 seropositive members of the cohort. Every donor gave a peripheral blood sample, and the peripheral blood mononuclear cells from that sample were used for TCR beta sequencing. Genomic DNA was extracted from the blood cell samples with the Qiagen DNeasy Blood Extraction Kit. The paper as a whole reports these results and caveats: It was suggested by the authors that the approach could potentially be generalized to other disease states and immunological phenotypes. In a later analysis, some 18,000 TCR beta sequences were associated with specific HLA alleles at a false discovery rate of 0.05. Most CMV-associated TCR beta chains appeared to be HLA-restricted in a later analysis, and the HLA associations seemed to be driven largely by CMV exposure. A later analysis reported that several top co-occurrence clusters appeared linked to parvovirus B19, influenza, CMV and Epstein-Barr virus. In the study, 150 to 200 TCR beta chains were listed as associated with cytomegalovirus. The sequencing pipeline was judged likely to have produced a cluster of highly shared sequence variants as a technical artifact. Because counts were too low, 15 or so rarely observed V segments, including chromosome 9 orphons, were excluded from the earlier analysis of under 650 of the donors. In a later analysis, HLA-associated TCR beta chains showed more clonal expansion and lower generation probabilities than non-associated chains that were equally common. A later genetic analysis associated a missense DCLRE1C variant with V-gene and J-gene trimming of TCR beta chains, and an independent cohort replicated the association. For the cohort, immune exposure information was limited to CMV serostatus. Linkage disequilibrium might explain the correlated functional status among segregating V segments, but an unknown experimental factor could not be excluded. According to a later analysis, TCR association rates differed among HLA loci, with DRB1 alleles showing the most associated TCRs and HLA-C alleles showing the fewest. An earlier analysis of approximately 600 of the donors showed that most TCR beta V segments appeared in productive rearrangements either about 87% or about 30% of the time, which broadly matched IMGT annotations. Presence/absence analyses assumed roughly uniform sequencing depth across donors, an assumption that may not hold. In this cohort, only TCR beta chains were sequenced, and detectable features were limited by the absence of alpha or paired-chain data. When HLA alleles, especially DR and DQ, strongly co-occurred, TCR associations were difficult to assign to individual alleles. In both the original and validation cohorts, the classifier was reported to diagnose cytomegalovirus status with high specificity and sensitivity. Across donors, most TCR sequences were observed very rarely, whereas some public TCRs were present in many individuals. According to a later genetic analysis, donors in an Asian-associated ancestry cluster had fewer N-insertions in productive TCRs than the roughly 700-donor mean. Because HLA typing was unavailable for some donors at each locus, only the typed subset was used in association tests. A few of the identified cytomegalovirus-associated TCR beta chains were confirmed in vitro to be specific for cytomegalovirus antigens. A further reported finding was that TCR beta sequences accurately predicted the HLA-A and HLA-B alleles for most subjects in the first cohort.

This clone has more than one count but fewer than ten. Its recognized antigen is unknown. Base qualities were left out, and no much larger clone turns up one base away. Sequencing was done on a sample of PBMCs. This TCR derives from a man aged 35-49 years in good health and CMV-seropositive.

The DNA sequence follows: TGCAGCGTAGCCAGGGAAAGCTATGGCTACACCTTC. Its product reads: CSVARESYGYTF. The rearranged chain carries TRBV29-1 and TRBJ1-2; the best D guess is TRBD1, with 5 bases matching. The CDR3 sequence holds 12 residues, the cysteine and phenylalanine included. Only the CDR3 DNA is retained, 36 bases long and in frame from the first base. The CDR1 and CDR2 encoded by the germline V gene are SQVTM and ANQGSEA. The junction carries 12 bases between V and J, which are trimmed by 6 bases and 4 bases respectively.